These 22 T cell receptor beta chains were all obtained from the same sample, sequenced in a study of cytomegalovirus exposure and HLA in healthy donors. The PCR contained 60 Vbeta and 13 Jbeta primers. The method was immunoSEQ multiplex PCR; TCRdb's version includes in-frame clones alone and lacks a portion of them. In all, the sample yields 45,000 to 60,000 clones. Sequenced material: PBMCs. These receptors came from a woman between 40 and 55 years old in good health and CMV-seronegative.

The CDR3, as DNA: TGTGCCATCATACCGGGACAGGGGTACGGCTACACCTTC. Translated, it gives CAIIPGQGYGYTF. V is TRBV28 and J is TRBJ1-2; 10 nucleotides match TRBD1. Per germline, CDR1 MDHEN and CDR2 SYDVKM. The J segment lost 8 bases and the V segment lost 10 bases, leaving 10 bases of the junction unmatched. CDR3 length: 13 residues.

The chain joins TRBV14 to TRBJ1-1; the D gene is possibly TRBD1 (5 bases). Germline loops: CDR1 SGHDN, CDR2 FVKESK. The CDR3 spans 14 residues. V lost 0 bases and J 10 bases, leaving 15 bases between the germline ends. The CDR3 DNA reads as TGTGCCAGCAGCCAAGAAGTAGTGTCCGGGGGAGCTTTCTTT. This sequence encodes CASSQEVVSGGAFF.

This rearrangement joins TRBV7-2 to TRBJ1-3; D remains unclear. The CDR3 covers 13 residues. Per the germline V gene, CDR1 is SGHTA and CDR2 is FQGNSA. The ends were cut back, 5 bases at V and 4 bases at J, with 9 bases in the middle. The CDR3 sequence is CASSLYLGNTIYF. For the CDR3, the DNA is TGTGCCAGCAGCCTATATCTGGGAAACACCATATATTTT.

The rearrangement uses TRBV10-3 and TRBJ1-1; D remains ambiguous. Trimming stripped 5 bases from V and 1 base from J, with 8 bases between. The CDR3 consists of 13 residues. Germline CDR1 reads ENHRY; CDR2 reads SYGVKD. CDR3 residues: CAISSPRNTEAFF. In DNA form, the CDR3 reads TGTGCCATCAGTTCCCCGAGGAACACTGAAGCTTTCTTT.

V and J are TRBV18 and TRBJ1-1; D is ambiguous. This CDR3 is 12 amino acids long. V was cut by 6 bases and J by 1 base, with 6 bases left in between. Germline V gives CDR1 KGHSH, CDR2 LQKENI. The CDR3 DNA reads TGTGCCAGCTCCGAGGGGAACACTGAAGCTTTCTTT. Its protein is CASSEGNTEAFF.

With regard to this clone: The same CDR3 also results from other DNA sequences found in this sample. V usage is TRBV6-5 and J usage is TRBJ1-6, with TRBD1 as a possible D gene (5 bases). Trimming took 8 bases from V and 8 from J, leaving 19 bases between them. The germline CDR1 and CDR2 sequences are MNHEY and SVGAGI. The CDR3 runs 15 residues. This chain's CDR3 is CASARRGSQDSPLHF. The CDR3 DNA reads TGTGCCAGCGCTCGTCGGGGGAGTCAGGATTCACCCCTCCACTTT.

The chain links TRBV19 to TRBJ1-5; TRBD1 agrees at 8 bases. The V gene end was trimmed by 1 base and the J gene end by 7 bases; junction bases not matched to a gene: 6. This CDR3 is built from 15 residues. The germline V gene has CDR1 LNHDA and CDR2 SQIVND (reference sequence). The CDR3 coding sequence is TGTGCCAGTAGTATAGGGACAGGGTCGGGACAGCCCCAGCATTTT. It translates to CASSIGTGSGQPQHF.

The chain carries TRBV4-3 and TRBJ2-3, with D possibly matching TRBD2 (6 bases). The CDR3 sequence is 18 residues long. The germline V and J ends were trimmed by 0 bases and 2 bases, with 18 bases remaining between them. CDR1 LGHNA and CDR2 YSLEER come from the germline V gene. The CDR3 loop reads CASSQDPSGDFHTDTQYF. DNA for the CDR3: TGCGCCAGCAGCCAAGATCCGTCGGGGGACTTTCACACAGATACGCAGTATTTT.

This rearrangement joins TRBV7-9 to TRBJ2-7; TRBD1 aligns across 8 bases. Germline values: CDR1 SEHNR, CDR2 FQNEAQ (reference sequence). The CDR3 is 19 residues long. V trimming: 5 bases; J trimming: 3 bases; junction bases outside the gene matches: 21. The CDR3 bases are TGTGCCAGCAGCCCCACCGGAGGACAGGGTCCCCCCAGGCTCTACGAGCAGTACTTC. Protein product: CASSPTGGQGPPRLYEQYF.

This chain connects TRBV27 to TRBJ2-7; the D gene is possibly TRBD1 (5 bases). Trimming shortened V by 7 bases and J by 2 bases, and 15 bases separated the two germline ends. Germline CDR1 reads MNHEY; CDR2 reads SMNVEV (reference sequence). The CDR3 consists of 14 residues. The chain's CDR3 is CASKQGLNTYEQYF. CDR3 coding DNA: TGTGCCAGCAAGCAGGGTTTGAATACCTACGAGCAGTACTTC.

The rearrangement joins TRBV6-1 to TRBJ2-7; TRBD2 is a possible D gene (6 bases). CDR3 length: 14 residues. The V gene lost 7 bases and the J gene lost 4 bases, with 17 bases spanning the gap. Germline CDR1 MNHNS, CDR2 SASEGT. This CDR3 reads CASTQPGGQYEQYF. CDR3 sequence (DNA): TGTGCCAGCACCCAACCCGGAGGGCAGTACGAGCAGTACTTC.

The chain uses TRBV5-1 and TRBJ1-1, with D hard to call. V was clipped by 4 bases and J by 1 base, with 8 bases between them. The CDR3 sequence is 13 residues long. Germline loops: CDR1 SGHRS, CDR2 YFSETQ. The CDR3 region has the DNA TGCGCCAGCAGCAATCAGGAGAACACTGAAGCTTTCTTT. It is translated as CASSNQENTEAFF.

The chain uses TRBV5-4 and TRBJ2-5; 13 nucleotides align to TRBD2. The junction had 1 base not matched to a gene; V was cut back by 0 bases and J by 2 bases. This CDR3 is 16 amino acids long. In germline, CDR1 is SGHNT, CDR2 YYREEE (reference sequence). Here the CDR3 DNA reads TGTGCCAGCAGCTTGGCGGGACTAGCGGGACAAGAGACCCAGTACTTC. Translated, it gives CASSLAGLAGQETQYF.

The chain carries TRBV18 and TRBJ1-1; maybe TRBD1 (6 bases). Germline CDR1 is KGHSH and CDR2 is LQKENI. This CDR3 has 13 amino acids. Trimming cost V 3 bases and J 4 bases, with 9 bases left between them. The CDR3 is CASSPVGGTEAFF. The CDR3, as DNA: TGTGCCAGCTCACCGGTAGGGGGCACTGAAGCTTTCTTT.

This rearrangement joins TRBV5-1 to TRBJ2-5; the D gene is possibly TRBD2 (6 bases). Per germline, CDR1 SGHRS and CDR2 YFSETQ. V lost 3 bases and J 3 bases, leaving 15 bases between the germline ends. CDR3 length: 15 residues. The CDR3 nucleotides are TGCGCCAGCAGCTCCTCAAGGCGGGGCGAAGAGACCCAGTACTTC. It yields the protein CASSSSRRGEETQYF.

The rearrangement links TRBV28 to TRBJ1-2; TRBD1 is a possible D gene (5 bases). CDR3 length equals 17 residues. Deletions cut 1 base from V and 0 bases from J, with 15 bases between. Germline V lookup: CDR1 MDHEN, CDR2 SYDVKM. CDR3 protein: CASSLLTETIANYGYTF. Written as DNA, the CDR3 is TGTGCCAGCAGTTTATTGACAGAGACCATAGCTAACTATGGCTACACCTTC.

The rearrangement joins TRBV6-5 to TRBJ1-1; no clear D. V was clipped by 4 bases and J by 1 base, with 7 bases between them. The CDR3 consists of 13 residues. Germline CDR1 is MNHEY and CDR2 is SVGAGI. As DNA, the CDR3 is TGTGCCAGCAGTTTGGTCGGGAACACTGAAGCTTTCTTT. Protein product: CASSLVGNTEAFF.

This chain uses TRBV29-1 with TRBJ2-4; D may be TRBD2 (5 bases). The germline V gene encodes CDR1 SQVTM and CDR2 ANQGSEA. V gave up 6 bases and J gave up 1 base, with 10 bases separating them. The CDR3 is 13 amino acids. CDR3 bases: TGCAGCGTGGCGGGCGAGGCCAAAAACATTCAGTACTTC. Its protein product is CSVAGEAKNIQYF.

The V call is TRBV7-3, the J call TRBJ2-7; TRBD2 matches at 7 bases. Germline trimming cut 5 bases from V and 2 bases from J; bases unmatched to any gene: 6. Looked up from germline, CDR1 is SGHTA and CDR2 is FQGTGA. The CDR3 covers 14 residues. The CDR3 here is CASSPGGGAYEQYF. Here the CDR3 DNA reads TGTGCCAGCAGCCCGGGGGGAGGGGCCTACGAGCAGTACTTC.

CDR3 DNA: TGTGCCACCCTGAGGACAGGGGTTACTGAAGCTTTCTTT. Translated: CATLRTGVTEAFF. The chain combines TRBV6-6 with TRBJ1-1, with 9 nucleotides matching TRBD1. This CDR3 contains 13 residues. CDR1 is MNHNY and CDR2 is SVGAGI in the germline V gene (reference sequence). V lost 10 bases and J lost 5; bases outside the gene matches: 8.

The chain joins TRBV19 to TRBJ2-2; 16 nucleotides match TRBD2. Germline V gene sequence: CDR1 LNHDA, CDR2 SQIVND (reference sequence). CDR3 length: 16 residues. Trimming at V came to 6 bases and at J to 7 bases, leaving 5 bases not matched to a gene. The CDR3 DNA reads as TGTGCCAGTAGCGGGACTAGCGGGGGGGCCCACGGGGAGCTGTTTTTT. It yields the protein CASSGTSGGAHGELFF.

The CDR3 nucleotides are TGTGCCAGCAGCGTTGCGACTAGCGGGAGTCTTACACCTTACGAGCAGTACTTC. It is translated as CASSVATSGSLTPYEQYF. The V and J genes are TRBV9 and TRBJ2-7, with 12 bases fitting TRBD2. CDR1 is SGDLS, CDR2 YYNGEE, per germline. J gave up 4 bases and V 2 bases, and 13 bases lay outside the gene matches. The CDR3 has 18 residues.